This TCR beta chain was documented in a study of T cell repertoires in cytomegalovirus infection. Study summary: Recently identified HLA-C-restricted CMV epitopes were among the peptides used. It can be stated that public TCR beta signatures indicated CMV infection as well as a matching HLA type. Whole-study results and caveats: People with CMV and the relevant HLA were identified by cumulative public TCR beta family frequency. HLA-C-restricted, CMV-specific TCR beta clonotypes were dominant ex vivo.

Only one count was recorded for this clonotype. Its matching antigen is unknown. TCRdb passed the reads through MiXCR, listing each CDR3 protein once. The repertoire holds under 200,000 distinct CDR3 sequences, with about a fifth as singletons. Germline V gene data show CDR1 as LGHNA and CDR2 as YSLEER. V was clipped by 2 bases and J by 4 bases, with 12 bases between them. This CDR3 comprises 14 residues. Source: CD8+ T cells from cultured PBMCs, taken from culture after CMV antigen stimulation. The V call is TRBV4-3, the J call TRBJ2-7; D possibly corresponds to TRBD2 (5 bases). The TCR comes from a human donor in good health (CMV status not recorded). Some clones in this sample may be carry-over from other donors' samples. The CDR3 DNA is TGCGCCAGCAGCCAAAGCACCGGGGAGTACGAGCAGTACTTC. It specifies CASSQSTGEYEQYF.